This TCR beta chain was obtained from a study of T cells after yellow fever vaccination. 5'RACE template switching generated TCR cDNA, adding a universal primer site and UMIs. TCRdb redid the calling of the 5' RACE reads with MiXCR, one entry per CDR3 protein. This repertoire shows hundreds of thousands of distinct CDR3 sequences, 8% to 10% found once; its top ten account for approximately 19%. The CDR3 is 13 amino acids. Germline lookup yields CDR1 MRHNA and CDR2 SNTAGT. Between the trimmed V and J ends, which lost 0 bases and 6 bases, there was a span of 8 bases. The sample holds many counts of this clonotype.

V and J are TRBV6-4 and TRBJ1-1; D ambiguous. Source: PBMCs, taken on the day of the first yellow fever vaccination. This sequence originates from a man aged 18-30 years who received the YFV17D yellow fever vaccine. The CDR3 bases are TGTGCCAGCAGTGACTCAAGGTTTTCTGAAGCTTTCTTT. Its translation is CASSDSRFSEAFF.